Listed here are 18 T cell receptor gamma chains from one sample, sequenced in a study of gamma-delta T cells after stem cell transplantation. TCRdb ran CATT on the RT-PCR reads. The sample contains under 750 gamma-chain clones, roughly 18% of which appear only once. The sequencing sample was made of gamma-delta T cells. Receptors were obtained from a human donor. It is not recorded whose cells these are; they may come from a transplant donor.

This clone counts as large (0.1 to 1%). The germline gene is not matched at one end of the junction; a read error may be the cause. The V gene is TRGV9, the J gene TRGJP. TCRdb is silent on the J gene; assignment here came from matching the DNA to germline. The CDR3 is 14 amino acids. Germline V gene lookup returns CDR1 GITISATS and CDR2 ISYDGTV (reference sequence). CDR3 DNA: TGTGCCTTGTGGGCGGTGTTGGGCAAAAAAATCAAGGTATTT. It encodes CALWAVLGKKIKVF.

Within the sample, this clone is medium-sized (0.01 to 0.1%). The CDR3 spells CALWELPSPYYKKLF. Written as DNA, the CDR3 is TGTGCCTTGTGGGAGCTACCAAGCCCCTATTATAAGAAACTCTTT. The V call is TRGV9, the J call TRGJ1 or TRGJ2. The J gene, missing from TCRdb, was assigned here through DNA to germline matching. Looked up from germline, CDR1 is GITISATS and CDR2 is ISYDGTV (reference sequence). Unmatched junction bases numbered 12, after V lost 3 bases and J lost 4 bases. The CDR3 is made up of 15 amino acids.

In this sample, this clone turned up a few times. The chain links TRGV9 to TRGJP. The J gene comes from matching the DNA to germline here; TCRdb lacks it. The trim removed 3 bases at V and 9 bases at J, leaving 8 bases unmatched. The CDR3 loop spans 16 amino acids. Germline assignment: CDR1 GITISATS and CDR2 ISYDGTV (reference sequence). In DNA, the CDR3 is TGTGCCTTGTGGGAGAACCTTCGGTTGGGCAAAAAAATCAAGGTATTT. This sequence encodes CALWENLRLGKKIKVF.

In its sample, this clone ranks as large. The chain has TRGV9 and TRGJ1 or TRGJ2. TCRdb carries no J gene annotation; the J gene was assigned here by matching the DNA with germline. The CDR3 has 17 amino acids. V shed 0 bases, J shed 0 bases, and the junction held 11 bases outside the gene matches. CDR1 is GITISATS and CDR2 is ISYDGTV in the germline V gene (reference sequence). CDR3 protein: CALWEVSRSRNYYKKLF. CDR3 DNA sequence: TGTGCCTTGTGGGAGGTGTCGCGGTCTAGGAATTATTATAAGAAACTCTTT.

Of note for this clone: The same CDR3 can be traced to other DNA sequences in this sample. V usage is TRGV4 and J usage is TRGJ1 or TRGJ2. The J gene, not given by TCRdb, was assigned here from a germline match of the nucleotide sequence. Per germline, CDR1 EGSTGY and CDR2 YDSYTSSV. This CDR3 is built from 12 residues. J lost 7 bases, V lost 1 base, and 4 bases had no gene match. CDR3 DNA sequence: TGTGCCACCTGGGATGGATTGTATAAGAAACTCTTT. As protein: CATWDGLYKKLF.

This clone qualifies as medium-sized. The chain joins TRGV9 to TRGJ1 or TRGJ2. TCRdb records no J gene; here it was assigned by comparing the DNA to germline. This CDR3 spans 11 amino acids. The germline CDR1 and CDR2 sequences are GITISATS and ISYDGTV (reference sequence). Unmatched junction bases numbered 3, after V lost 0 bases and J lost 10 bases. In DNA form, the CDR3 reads TGTGCCTTGTGGGAGGTGGACAAGAAACTCTTT. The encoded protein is CALWEVDKKLF.

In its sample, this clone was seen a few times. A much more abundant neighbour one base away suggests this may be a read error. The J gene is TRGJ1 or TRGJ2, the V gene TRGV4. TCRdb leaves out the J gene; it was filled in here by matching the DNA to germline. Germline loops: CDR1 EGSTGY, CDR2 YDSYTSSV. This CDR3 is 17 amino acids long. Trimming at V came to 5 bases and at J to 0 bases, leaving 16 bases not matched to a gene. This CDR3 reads CATWGGPKRRNYYKKLF. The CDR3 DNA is TGTGCCACCTGGGGTGGTCCCAAGCGCCGGAATTATTATAAGAAACTCTTT.

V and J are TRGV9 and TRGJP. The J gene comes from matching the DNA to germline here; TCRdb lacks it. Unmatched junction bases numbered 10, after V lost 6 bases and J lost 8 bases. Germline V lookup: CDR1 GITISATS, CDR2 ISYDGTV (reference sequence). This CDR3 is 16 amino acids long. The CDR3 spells CALWSGVKLGKKIKVF. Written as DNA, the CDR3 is TGTGCCTTGTGGTCAGGCGTAAAGTTGGGCAAAAAAATCAAGGTATTT.

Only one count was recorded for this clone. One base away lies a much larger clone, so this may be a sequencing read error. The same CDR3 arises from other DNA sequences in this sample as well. Here the CDR3 reads CALWEVYYKKLF. The CDR3 region has the DNA TGTGCATTGTGGGAGGTGTATTATAAGAAACTCTTT. The chain joins TRGV9 to TRGJ1 or TRGJ2. Matching the DNA to germline supplied the J gene, which TCRdb does not give. The germline CDR1 and CDR2 sequences are GITISATS and ISYDGTV (reference sequence). CDR3 size: 12 residues.

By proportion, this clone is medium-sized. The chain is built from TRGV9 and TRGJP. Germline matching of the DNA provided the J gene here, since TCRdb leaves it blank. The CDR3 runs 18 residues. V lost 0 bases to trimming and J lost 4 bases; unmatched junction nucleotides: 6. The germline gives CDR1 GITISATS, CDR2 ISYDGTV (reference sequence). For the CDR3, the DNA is TGTGCCTTGTGGGAGGTGGGGCCCCAAGAGTTGGGCAAAAAAATCAAGGTATTT. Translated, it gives CALWEVGPQELGKKIKVF.

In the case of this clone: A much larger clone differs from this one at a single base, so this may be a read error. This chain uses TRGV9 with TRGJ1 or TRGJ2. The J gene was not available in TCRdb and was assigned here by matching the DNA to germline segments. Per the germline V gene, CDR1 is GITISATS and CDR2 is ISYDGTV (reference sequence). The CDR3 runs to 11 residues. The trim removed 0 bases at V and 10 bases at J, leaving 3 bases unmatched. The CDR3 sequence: CALWEVWKKLF. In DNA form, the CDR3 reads TGTGCCTTGTGGGAGGTGTGGAAGAAACTCTTT.

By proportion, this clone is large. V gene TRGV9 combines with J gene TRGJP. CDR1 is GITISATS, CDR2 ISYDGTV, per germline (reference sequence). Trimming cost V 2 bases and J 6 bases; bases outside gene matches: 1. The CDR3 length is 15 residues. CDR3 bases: TGTGCCTTGTGGGAGGCAGAGTTGGGCAAAAAAATCAAGGTATTT. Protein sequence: CALWEAELGKKIKVF.

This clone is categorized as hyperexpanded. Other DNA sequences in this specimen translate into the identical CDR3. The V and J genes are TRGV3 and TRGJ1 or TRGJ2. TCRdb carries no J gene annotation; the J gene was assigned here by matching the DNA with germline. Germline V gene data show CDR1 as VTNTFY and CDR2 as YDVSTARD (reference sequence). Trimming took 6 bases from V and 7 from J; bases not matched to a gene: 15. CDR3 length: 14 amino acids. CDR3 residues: CATWFAPPRYKKLF. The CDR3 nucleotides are TGTGCCACCTGGTTTGCCCCTCCACGGTATAAGAAACTCTTT.

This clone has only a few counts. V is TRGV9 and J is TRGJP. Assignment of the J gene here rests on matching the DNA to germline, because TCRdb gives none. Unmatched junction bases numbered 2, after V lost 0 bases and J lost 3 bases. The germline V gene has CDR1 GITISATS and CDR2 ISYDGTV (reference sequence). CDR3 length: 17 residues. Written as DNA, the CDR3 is TGTGCCTTGTGGGAGGTGTTGCAAGAGTTGGGCAAAAAAATCAAGGTATTT. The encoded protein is CALWEVLQELGKKIKVF.

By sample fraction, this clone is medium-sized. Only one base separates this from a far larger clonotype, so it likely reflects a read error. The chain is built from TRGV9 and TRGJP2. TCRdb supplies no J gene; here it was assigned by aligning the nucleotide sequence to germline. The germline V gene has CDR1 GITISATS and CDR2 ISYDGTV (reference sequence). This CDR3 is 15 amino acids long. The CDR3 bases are TGTGCCTTGTGGGAGGTGCGGGTAAGTGATCGGATCAAGACGTTT. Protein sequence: CALWEVRVSDRIKTF.

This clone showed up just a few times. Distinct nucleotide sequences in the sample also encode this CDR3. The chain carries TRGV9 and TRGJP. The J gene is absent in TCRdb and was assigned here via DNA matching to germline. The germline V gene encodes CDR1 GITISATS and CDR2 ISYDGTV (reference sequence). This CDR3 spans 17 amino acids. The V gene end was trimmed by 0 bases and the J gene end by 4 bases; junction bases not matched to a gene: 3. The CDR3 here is CALWEVSQELGKKIKVF. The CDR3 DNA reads TGTGCCTTGTGGGAGGTGTCCCAAGAGTTGGGCAAAAAAATCAAGGTATTT.

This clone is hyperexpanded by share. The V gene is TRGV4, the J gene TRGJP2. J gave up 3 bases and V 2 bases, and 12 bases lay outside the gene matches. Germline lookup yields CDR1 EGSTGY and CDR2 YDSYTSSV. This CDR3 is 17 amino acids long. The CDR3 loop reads CATWDEGRMGSDWIKTF. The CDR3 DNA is TGTGCCACCTGGGATGAGGGGCGTATGGGTAGTGATTGGATCAAGACGTTT.

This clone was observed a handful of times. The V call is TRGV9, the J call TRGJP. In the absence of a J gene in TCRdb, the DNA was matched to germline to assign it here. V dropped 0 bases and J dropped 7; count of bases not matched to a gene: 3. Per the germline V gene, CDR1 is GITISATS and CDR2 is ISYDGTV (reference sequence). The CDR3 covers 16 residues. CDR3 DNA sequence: TGTGCCTTGTGGGAGGTGATTGAGTTGGGCAAAAAAATCAAGGTATTT. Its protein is CALWEVIELGKKIKVF.